A single sample is the source of the 21 T cell receptor beta chains below, sequenced in a study of breast tumors, draining lymph nodes, adjacent tissues. TCRdb passed the multiplex PCR reads through MiXCR, listing each CDR3 protein once. The data contain around 140,000 distinct CDR3 sequences, approximately 20% of them singletons. The lymph nodes were axillary draining lymph nodes from breast cancer patients. Sequenced: axillary lymph node tissue. The source of these receptors is a female donor with breast cancer. Some clones in this sample may be carry-over from other donors' samples.

This clonotype showed up many times. The rearrangement links TRBV7-8 to TRBJ2-1, with unresolved D. Germline V gene data show CDR1 as SGHVS and CDR2 as FQNEAQ. Trimming stripped 5 bases from V and 6 bases from J, with 14 bases between. CDR3 length equals 14 residues. The CDR3 protein is CASSPRPQPNEQFF. CDR3 in DNA: TGTGCCAGCAGCCCCAGACCCCAACCCAATGAGCAGTTCTTC.

V gene TRBV20-1 combines with J gene TRBJ2-5, with 14 bases lining up with TRBD2. The V gene's germline CDR1 is DFQATT and CDR2 SNEGSKA (reference sequence). Trimming cost V 0 bases and J 2 bases; bases outside gene matches: 23. CDR3 length: 23 amino acids. The CDR3 DNA is TGCAGTGCTAGAGACCTCCGAGACATAGGACGGACTAGCGGGAGGTCCCTACAAGAGACCCAGTACTTC. Its protein is CSARDLRDIGRTSGRSLQETQYF.

Concerning this clonotype itself: A read error may explain this, as a much larger clone is one base away. The conserved phenylalanine or tryptophan is not found at the CDR3 terminus, so this likely reflects a read error. The rearrangement uses TRBV3-1 and TRBJ2-1; D is unresolved. V was shortened by 4 bases and J by 4 bases, with 5 bases between the two germline ends. This CDR3 has 12 amino acids. The germline CDR1 and CDR2 sequences are LGHDT and YNNKEL (reference sequence). The DNA for the CDR3 is TGTGCCAGCAGCCCTGGATACAATGAGCAGTTCCTC. Its translation is CASSPGYNEQFL.

This chain links TRBV2 with TRBJ2-4, with a tentative D call TRBD1 (6 bases). The CDR3 is 15 amino acids. The V end was cut by 2 bases, the J end by 3 bases, with 11 bases between. Germline assignment: CDR1 SNHLY and CDR2 FYNNEI. The CDR3 sequence is CASSETGSGKNIQYF. Written as DNA, the CDR3 is TGTGCCAGCAGTGAAACAGGGTCGGGCAAAAACATTCAGTACTTC.

This clonotype was seen many times. The gene calls are TRBV6-5 and TRBJ2-1; 10 positions agree with TRBD1. Germline V gene sequence: CDR1 MNHEY, CDR2 SVGAGI. The CDR3 sequence is 14 residues long. The V gene end was trimmed by 2 bases and the J gene end by 6 bases; junction bases not matched to a gene: 1. CDR3 amino acids: CASSYRTGGNEQFF. CDR3 in DNA: TGTGCCAGCAGTTACCGGACAGGGGGCAATGAGCAGTTCTTC.

This clonotype was counted at least ten times. The genes are TRBV29-1 and TRBJ2-3; no reliable D call. Germline V lookup: CDR1 SQVTM, CDR2 ANQGSEA. This CDR3 contains 13 residues. The V end lost 4 bases, the J end lost 1 base, and 9 bases lay between the germline ends. Here the CDR3 DNA reads TGCAGCGTTGTTATGTCGGGCACAGATACGCAGTATTTT. It is translated as CSVVMSGTDTQYF.

The sample holds many counts of this clonotype. The V gene is TRBV20-1, the J gene TRBJ2-1, with D maybe TRBD1 (5 bases). Trimming left V 6 bases short and J 0 bases short, with 12 bases between. This CDR3 has 14 residues. The germline CDR1 and CDR2 sequences are DFQATT and SNEGSKA (reference sequence). The chain's CDR3 is CSALGVSSYNEQFF. The CDR3 DNA is TGCAGTGCCCTAGGGGTAAGCTCCTACAATGAGCAGTTCTTC.

The genes are TRBV28 and TRBJ2-2; TRBD2 matches 10 bases. The J segment lost 10 bases and the V segment lost 8 bases, leaving 10 bases of the junction unmatched. The germline gives CDR1 MDHEN, CDR2 SYDVKM. This CDR3 region has 14 residues. The DNA for the CDR3 is TGTGCCAGCTTCCAAAGCGGGAGGGCCGCGGAGCTGTTTTTT. This codes for CASFQSGRAAELFF.

The gene calls are TRBV28 and TRBJ2-1; TRBD1 might be the D (5 bases). The CDR3 contains 19 residues. Germline V CDR1 and CDR2: MDHEN, SYDVKM. V was clipped by 2 bases and J by 9 bases, with 29 bases between them. The CDR3: CASSLKSFGLESFDSEQFF. The CDR3 bases are TGTGCCAGCAGTTTAAAATCGTTTGGGCTCGAGAGTTTTGACAGTGAGCAGTTCTTC.

The gene calls are TRBV7-6 and TRBJ2-2, with 7 nucleotides matching TRBD1. The CDR3 is made up of 16 amino acids. The germline CDR1 and CDR2 sequences are SGHVS and FNYEAQ. The trim removed 4 bases at V and 0 bases at J, leaving 5 bases unmatched. The CDR3 region is CASSSQQGSNTGELFF. CDR3 DNA: TGTGCCAGCAGCTCTCAACAGGGGTCGAACACCGGGGAGCTGTTTTTT. Full variable domain (rest looked up from reference TRBV7-6 and TRBJ2-2): GAGVSQSPRYKVTKRGQDVALRCDPISGHVSLYWYRQALGQGPEFLTYFNYEAQQDKSGLPNDRFSAERPEGSISTLTIQRTEQRDSAMYRCASSSQQGSNTGELFFGEGSRLTVL.

This clonotype is a singleton in its sample. This could be a read error, since a much larger clone is one nucleotide away. The rearrangement uses TRBV5-6 and TRBJ2-3, with D maybe TRBD1 (5 bases). The CDR3 length is 14 residues. Germline values: CDR1 SGHDT, CDR2 YYEEEE. The CDR3: CASSFGHATGTQYF. As DNA, the CDR3 is TGTGCCAGCAGCTTCGGGCACGCCACAGGTACGCAGTATTTT.

The chain employs TRBV3-1 and TRBJ2-1; TRBD2 matches 15 bases. Germline values: CDR1 LGHDT, CDR2 YNNKEL (reference sequence). The length of the CDR3 is 17 residues. V gave up 4 bases and J gave up 1 base; unmatched junction bases: 2. CDR3 region: CASSRGLAGGSYNEQFF. CDR3 DNA: TGTGCCAGCAGCCGAGGACTAGCGGGAGGGTCCTACAATGAGCAGTTCTTC.

Many counts were recorded for this clonotype. This sequence joins TRBV6-5 and TRBJ1-6, with a weak D call TRBD1 (6 bases). The germline V gene has CDR1 MNHEY and CDR2 SVGAGI. This CDR3 region has 14 residues. Trimming took 2 bases from V and 4 from J, leaving 6 bases between them. CDR3 sequence (DNA): TGTGCCAGCAGTTACGGACAGTATAATTCACCCCTCCACTTT. Translating gives CASSYGQYNSPLHF.

Regarding this clonotype: A read error is possible here, since a much larger clone lies one base away. The chain is built from TRBV18 and TRBJ2-7; a possible D gene is TRBD1 (6 bases). This CDR3 has 15 amino acids. Germline V lookup: CDR1 KGHSH, CDR2 LQKENI. Here the CDR3 reads CASSPDTGKFGEQCF. The DNA of the CDR3 is TGTGCCAGCTCACCAGATACAGGGAAATTCGGCGAGCAGTGCTTC.

This clonotype was counted a few times. V is TRBV30 and J is TRBJ2-7; 7 bases map to TRBD1. CDR3 size: 14 residues. CDR1 and CDR2 from the germline V gene are GTSNPN and SVGIG (reference sequence). Trimming removed 0 bases from V and 9 bases from J; junction bases left unmatched: 11. CDR3 loop: CAWSVGTANLGQYF. The CDR3 bases are TGTGCCTGGAGTGTTGGGACAGCCAACCTTGGGCAGTACTTC. Full variable domain (rest looked up from reference TRBV30 and TRBJ2-7): SQTIHQWPATLVQPVGSPLSLECTVEGTSNPNLYWYRQAAGRGLQLLFYSVGIGQISSEVPQNLSASRPQDRQFILSSKKLLLSDSGFYLCAWSVGTANLGQYFGPGTRLTVT.

This clonotype was observed many times. This chain links TRBV7-8 with TRBJ2-1; TRBD1 aligns across 9 bases. The V gene end was trimmed by 3 bases and the J gene end by 9 bases; junction bases not matched to a gene: 6. Germline-derived CDR1 and CDR2 are SGHVS and FQNEAQ. This CDR3 has 14 amino acids. The CDR3, as DNA: TGTGCCAGCAGCTTCCGGGACAGGGCTCGTGAGCAGTTCTTC. Translated, it gives CASSFRDRAREQFF.

About this clonotype: Possible read error: a much larger clone is one base away. The chain carries TRBV18 and TRBJ2-7, with TRBD1 matching over 8 bases. There are 15 residues in the CDR3. Germline assignment: CDR1 KGHSH and CDR2 LQKENI. CDR3 coding DNA: TGTGCCAGCTCAACCGGACAGGGCCTGACTTACGAGCAGTCCTTC. Encoded protein: CASSTGQGLTYEQSF.

This clonotype came up many times. The rearrangement uses TRBV24-1 and TRBJ1-4, with D perhaps TRBD1 (5 bases). The V end lost 3 bases, the J end lost 8 bases, and 18 bases lay between the germline ends. The CDR3 loop spans 16 amino acids. Per the germline V gene, CDR1 is KGHDR and CDR2 is SFDVKD. CDR3 loop: CATSDAQGGPPEKLFF. The CDR3 DNA is TGTGCCACCAGTGATGCCCAGGGCGGGCCCCCCGAAAAACTGTTTTTT.

This clonotype has a count of ten or more. The rearrangement uses TRBV12-3 or TRBV12-4 and TRBJ1-4, with 8 bases lining up with TRBD1. This CDR3 has 14 residues. V lost 4 bases, J lost 5 bases, and 3 bases stayed unmatched. In DNA, the CDR3 is TGTGCCAGCAGTTGGACAGGGACCAATGAAAAACTGTTTTTT. This gives the protein CASSWTGTNEKLFF.

This clonotype was seen at least ten times. The chain recombines TRBV20-1 with TRBJ2-3, with D perhaps being TRBD1 or TRBD2 (6 bases each). Trimming left V 3 bases short and J 2 bases short, with 15 bases between. The germline V gene encodes CDR1 DFQATT and CDR2 SNEGSKA (reference sequence). The CDR3 loop spans 15 amino acids. CDR3 in DNA: TGCAGTGCTAGGGGGGGCGGAAATATCACAGATACGCAGTATTTT. This gives the protein CSARGGGNITDTQYF.

This clonotype was seen repeatedly, ten times or more. The chain joins TRBV5-4 to TRBJ2-7; the D gene is possibly TRBD2 (6 bases). With 1 base removed from V and 2 bases from J, the gap between germline ends came to 19 bases. The germline V gene encodes CDR1 SGHNT and CDR2 YYREEE (reference sequence). CDR3 length: 17 residues. The CDR3 bases are TGTGCCAGCAGCTTGAGGGGCTATCAGCGGGCGCCCTACGAGCAGTACTTC. Translation: CASSLRGYQRAPYEQYF.